Each of the 16 T cell receptor beta chains below was sequenced from the same sample in a study of shared clonotypes between healthy human individuals. Measured with immunoSEQ multiplex PCR; TCRdb has only the in-frame clones, and not every one. Here the sample spans under 1,100,000 clones, approximately 70% being singletons. The sequenced sample was memory CD4+ T cells sorted from blood. Subset noted: CD45RA-negative fraction. The origin of the receptors is a man aged 18 to 30 in good health.

This clone was seen repeatedly, ten times or more. The chain is built from TRBV29-1 and TRBJ1-2; 8 bases are shared with TRBD1. The germline V gene has CDR1 SQVTM and CDR2 ANQGSEA. V was pared by 0 bases and J by 10 bases, with 7 bases of the junction left unmatched. This CDR3 region has 13 residues. As DNA, the CDR3 is TGCAGCGTTGAAGATCCAGGGGGCCAGGTCTACACCTTC. Protein sequence: CSVEDPGGQVYTF.

The V and J genes are TRBV13 and TRBJ2-3; D ambiguous. Germline CDR1 is PRHDT and CDR2 is FYEKMQ (reference sequence). This CDR3 has 13 amino acids. Trimming took 1 base from V and 2 from J, leaving 4 bases between them. The CDR3 is CASSLVATDTQYF. The CDR3 nucleotides read TGTGCCAGCAGCTTAGTTGCCACAGATACGCAGTATTTT.

The chain couples TRBV28 to TRBJ2-5; D remains ambiguous. V was trimmed by 6 bases and J by 5 bases, leaving 13 bases between them. CDR3 length: 13 residues. Germline V gene lookup returns CDR1 MDHEN and CDR2 SYDVKM. DNA of the CDR3: TGTGCCAGCAGCAGACCGCTCCGGGAGACCCAGTACTTC. Translation: CASSRPLRETQYF.

In this sample, this clone turned up once. This sequence joins TRBV19 and TRBJ2-3; D uncertain. Trimming cost V 5 bases and J 7 bases, with 19 bases left between them. The CDR3 is 15 amino acids. The V gene's germline CDR1 is LNHDA and CDR2 SQIVND (reference sequence). CDR3 nucleotide sequence: TGTGCCAGTAGTCCCTCCGCGGCCGGGTACAATACGCAGTATTTT. Encoded protein: CASSPSAAGYNTQYF.

This chain joins TRBV5-8 and TRBJ2-2, with 8 nucleotides matching TRBD1. CDR3 length: 16 amino acids. V lost 3 bases, J lost 6 bases, and 10 bases stayed unmatched. Germline assignment: CDR1 SGHTS and CDR2 YDEGEE. CDR3 region: CASSSGWTGRSGELFF. The CDR3 coding sequence is TGTGCCAGCAGCTCAGGATGGACAGGGAGGTCCGGGGAGCTGTTTTTT. The variable domain in full, completed from reference TRBV5-8 and TRBJ2-2, reads EAGVTQSPTHLIKTRGQQATLRCSPISGHTSVYWYQQALGLGLQFLLWYDEGEERNRGNFPPRFSGRQFPNYSSELNVNALELEDSALYLCASSSGWTGRSGELFFGEGSRLTVL.

The J gene is TRBJ1-2, the V gene TRBV13, with 7 positions matching TRBD1. V shed 4 bases and J 2 bases; nucleotides not matched to a gene: 4. The length of the CDR3 is 14 residues. In germline, CDR1 is PRHDT, CDR2 FYEKMQ (reference sequence). The CDR3 DNA follows: TGTGCCAGCAGCTCCGACAGGGACAACTATGGCTACACCTTC. Amino acid sequence: CASSSDRDNYGYTF. The whole variable domain, remainder taken from reference TRBV13 and TRBJ1-2, is AAGVIQSPRHLIKEKRETATLKCYPIPRHDTVYWYQQGPGQDPQFLISFYEKMQSDKGSIPDRFSAQQFSDYHSELNMSSLELGDSALYFCASSSDRDNYGYTFGSGTRLTVV.

The chain carries TRBV19 and TRBJ2-6; the D is unclear. The CDR3 is 12 amino acids. The V end was cut by 8 bases, the J end by 2 bases, with 4 bases between. The germline gives CDR1 LNHDA, CDR2 SQIVND (reference sequence). The CDR3 DNA follows: TGTGCCAGTTCGCCTGGGGCCAACGTCCTGACTTTC. Amino acids: CASSPGANVLTF.

The chain uses TRBV2 and TRBJ2-7; D remains ambiguous. Germline V lookup: CDR1 SNHLY, CDR2 FYNNEI. V lost 7 bases and J 4 bases, leaving 5 bases between the germline ends. The CDR3 is 10 amino acids. The CDR3 DNA follows: TGTGCCAGCAAAAGGTACGAGCAGTACTTC. The encoded protein is CASKRYEQYF.

CDR3 protein: CASSGGTAYGYTF. The CDR3 region has the DNA TGTGCCAGCAGTGGGGGGACAGCCTATGGCTACACCTTC. The V call is TRBV6-5, the J call TRBJ1-2; 7 positions match TRBD1. The V gene end was trimmed by 5 bases and the J gene end by 4 bases; junction bases not matched to a gene: 4. The V gene's germline CDR1 is MNHEY and CDR2 SVGAGI. The CDR3 sequence is 13 residues long.

This clone appeared many times. This rearrangement joins TRBV18 to TRBJ1-3; D unclear. Germline CDR1 and CDR2: KGHSH and LQKENI. V lost 3 bases and J lost 0, with 12 bases in between. This CDR3 is 16 amino acids long. CDR3 bases: TGTGCCAGCTCACCGTCTCAGGTTTCCTCTGGAAACACCATATATTTT. Protein: CASSPSQVSSGNTIYF.

J is TRBJ1-2 and V is TRBV6-5, with D possibly TRBD1 on 5 matching bases. The germline CDR1 and CDR2 sequences are MNHEY and SVGAGI. V lost 4 bases to trimming and J lost 8 bases, with 14 bases between them. This CDR3 is built from 13 residues. CDR3 DNA: TGTGCCAGCAGTTCAGGTCAGGGCGGCGGCTACACCTTC. Translated: CASSSGQGGGYTF.

The CDR3 is CASSLLEGTEAFF. Here the CDR3 DNA reads TGTGCCAGCAGCTTGTTGGAGGGCACTGAAGCTTTCTTT. The J gene is TRBJ1-1, the V gene TRBV5-8; no reliable D call. Trimming took off 1 base at V and 4 bases at J, with 8 bases between the two ends. The germline CDR1 and CDR2 sequences are SGHTS and YDEGEE. The CDR3 is made up of 13 amino acids.

This chain uses TRBV7-2 with TRBJ2-2, with unresolved D. Germline V gives CDR1 SGHTA, CDR2 FQGNSA. The CDR3 has 15 residues. V was cut by 2 bases and J by 2 bases, with 9 bases left in between. The CDR3 DNA reads as TGTGCCAGCAGCTTACTGACCCTAAACACCGGGGAGCTGTTTTTT. Translated, it gives CASSLLTLNTGELFF. Variable domain in full (rest from reference TRBV7-2 and TRBJ2-2): GAGVSQSPSNKVTEKGKDVELRCDPISGHTALYWYRQSLGQGLEFLIYFQGNSAPDKSGLPSDRFSAERTGGSVSTLTIQRTQQEDSAVYLCASSLLTLNTGELFFGEGSRLTVL.

The V call is TRBV30, the J call TRBJ2-5, with D uncertain. Germline CDR1 GTSNPN, CDR2 SVGIG (reference sequence). The length of the CDR3 is 12 residues. Trimming took off 0 bases at V and 5 bases at J, with 7 bases between the two ends. The CDR3: CAWSVLTETQYF. Here the CDR3 DNA reads TGTGCCTGGAGTGTACTAACGGAGACCCAGTACTTC.

The V gene is TRBV29-1, the J gene TRBJ2-5, with D perhaps TRBD2 (5 bases). Matching the DNA end better, TRBJ2-7 makes the J call doubtful. CDR1 and CDR2 (germline): SQVTM, ANQGSEA. The CDR3 extends over 12 amino acids. The CDR3, as DNA: TGCAGCGTTGTAACGGGGATCTACGAGCAGTACTTC. This gives the protein CSVVTGIYEQYF.

This clone was found a few times. The rearrangement joins TRBV2 to TRBJ2-7; 8 bases match TRBD1. CDR1 is SNHLY, CDR2 FYNNEI, per germline. Trimming took 6 bases from V and 6 from J; bases not matched to a gene: 4. The CDR3 covers 12 residues. The CDR3 DNA follows: TGTGCCAGCAGACCGGACAGGGTCGAGCAGTACTTC. Its protein product is CASRPDRVEQYF.